This entry is about one T cell receptor (beta chain). The antigen is unknown. The V gene's germline CDR1 is MRHNA and CDR2 SNTAGT. This CDR3 is 17 amino acids long. This sample stems from a study of monozygotic twins with inflammatory bowel disease. General study points: TCRbeta diversity (inverse Simpson) was lower in IBD patients than in healthy co-twins.

Per-sample cDNA came from eight separate reactions. Template-switch reactions added UMIs with a 6-nucleotide sample barcode. TCRdb processed the 5' RACE reads again and assigns one entry to each CDR3 protein, with no DNA. The sample table sets out fewer than 350,000 distinct CDR3 sequences. The clonotype originates from a human donor with ulcerative colitis or Crohn's disease, or a healthy co-twin of an affected twin (not recorded which). The source material was blood. V is TRBV6-4 and J is TRBJ2-3; TCRdb lists TRBD1, though no DNA is available to test this call. The CDR3 protein is CASSDSSWGARADTQYF.